This TCR beta chain was retrieved from a study of blood T cell repertoires in COVID-19. Study-level background: COVID-19 samples from acute and convalescent phases originated in the United States, Italy and Spain. In each case, the material was cDNA or gDNA derived from T cells, B-cell-depleted T cells, or PBMCs.

The CDR3 has 12 amino acids. Germline CDR1 LGHNA, CDR2 YSLEER. Between the trimmed V and J ends, which lost 1 base and 4 bases, there was a span of 5 bases. In the study's own analysis: Estimation of nucleated cell counts relied on the amplification of reference gene primers. TCRdb's copy holds only in-frame clones and misses some; the assay was immunoSEQ multiplex PCR. The DNA gave D and trimming, while V, J and clone size come from that table. The sample lists about 100,000 clones, about 90% occurring once. The source is a man younger than 40 in a cohort sampled during active COVID-19. Specimen: peripheral blood. The chain uses TRBV4-3 and TRBJ2-7; TRBD2 might be the D (5 bases). Here the CDR3 reads CASSQGGYEQYF. DNA for the CDR3: TGCGCCAGCAGCCAAGGAGGGTACGAGCAGTACTTC.